Listed below are T cell receptor beta chains from one sample, sequenced in a study of blood T cell repertoires in COVID-19. The repertoire was sequenced with immunoSEQ multiplex PCR; TCRdb's copy has only in-frame clones and lacks some. The table records some 30,000 clones, 88% of them present only once. The sequenced material came from peripheral blood. These receptors were taken from a human donor with active COVID-19. The donor label of this sample is uncertain. The CDR3 runs from the conserved cysteine through the conserved F or W. A D gene is named only where the DNA matches it firmly. Where a row states a size, it is once, few, many or the class of an expanded clone; other rows omit it.

j_gene: TRBJ1-2; v_gene: TRBV28; abundance: .; d_gene: .; CDR3nt: TGTGCCAGCAGAACTCTCGCGGCCTATGGCTACACCTTC; CDR3aa: CASRTLAAYGYTF
j_gene: TRBJ1-2; v_gene: TRBV5-3; abundance: once; d_gene: TRBD1; CDR3nt: TGTGCCAGAAGCTTACCCCCCCGGTTCATTAGACAGGGCGGCTACACCTTC; CDR3aa: CARSLPPRFIRQGGYTF
j_gene: TRBJ2-4; v_gene: TRBV6-6; abundance: .; d_gene: TRBD2; CDR3nt: TGTGCCAGCACAAGAGCGGGGGGAAAAAACATTCAGTACTTC; CDR3aa: CASTRAGGKNIQYF
j_gene: TRBJ1-5; v_gene: TRBV28; abundance: .; d_gene: .; CDR3nt: TGTGCCAGCATGAGGCCGAGCAATCAGCCCCAGCATTTT; CDR3aa: CASMRPSNQPQHF
j_gene: TRBJ2-7; v_gene: TRBV9; abundance: few; d_gene: TRBD1; CDR3nt: TGTGCCAGCAGCGTAGGTATCGACAGGGGTTACGAGCAGTACTTC; CDR3aa: CASSVGIDRGYEQYF
j_gene: TRBJ1-5; v_gene: TRBV10-3; abundance: .; d_gene: .; CDR3nt: TGTGCCATCAGTGAGTGGGCAGGGGTAACGAGCAATCAGCCCCAGCATTTT; CDR3aa: CAISEWAGVTSNQPQHF
j_gene: TRBJ1-2; v_gene: TRBV23-1; abundance: .; d_gene: .; CDR3nt: TGCGCCAGCAGTCAATCCCAACTGGTTTCGCGAGGGAACTATGGCTACACCTTC; CDR3aa: CASSQSQLVSRGNYGYTF
j_gene: TRBJ2-5; v_gene: TRBV11-1; abundance: .; d_gene: .; CDR3nt: TGTGCCAGCAGCTCCGTGGGGGGGGCAGCCGAGACCCAGTACTTC; CDR3aa: CASSSVGGAAETQYF
j_gene: TRBJ2-1; v_gene: TRBV6-2/TRBV6-3; abundance: .; d_gene: TRBD2; CDR3nt: TGTGCCAGCAGTCAAGCGGGACTTAAAGCCAATGAGCAGTTCTTC; CDR3aa: CASSQAGLKANEQFF
j_gene: TRBJ2-7; v_gene: TRBV29-1; abundance: .; d_gene: .; CDR3nt: TGCAGCGTTGTGGATACGGGGATCTCCTACGAGCAGTACTTC; CDR3aa: CSVVDTGISYEQYF
j_gene: TRBJ2-5; v_gene: TRBV6-6; abundance: .; d_gene: TRBD1; CDR3nt: TGTGCCAGCAGTCCAGACAGGGGGCGGCAAGAGACCCAGTACTTC; CDR3aa: CASSPDRGRQETQYF
j_gene: TRBJ1-3; v_gene: TRBV7-9; abundance: .; d_gene: .; CDR3nt: TGTGCCAGCAGCTTCCATGGGGCGGGAAACACCATATATTTT; CDR3aa: CASSFHGAGNTIYF
j_gene: TRBJ2-7; v_gene: TRBV10-2; abundance: .; d_gene: .; CDR3nt: TGCGCCAGCAGTGAGGGAGGGGGGGGCTTAAACGAGCAGTACTTC; CDR3aa: CASSEGGGGLNEQYF
j_gene: TRBJ1-6; v_gene: TRBV6-6; abundance: .; d_gene: .; CDR3nt: TGTGCCAGCAGGGCCTCAGACACTCTTAATTCACCCCTCCACTTT; CDR3aa: CASRASDTLNSPLHF
j_gene: TRBJ2-3; v_gene: TRBV4-1; abundance: .; d_gene: .; CDR3nt: TGCGCCAGCAGTTACGTACCCAGAATTACAGATACGCAGTATTTT; CDR3aa: CASSYVPRITDTQYF
j_gene: TRBJ2-3; v_gene: TRBV7-3; abundance: .; d_gene: .; CDR3nt: TGTGCCAGCAGCTTAACGACTGTGCAAACAGATACGCAGTATTTT; CDR3aa: CASSLTTVQTDTQYF
j_gene: TRBJ1-1; v_gene: TRBV11-2; abundance: few; d_gene: TRBD1; CDR3nt: TGTGCCAGCAGCTTTACAGGGGGCTCTGACACTGAAGCTTTCTTT; CDR3aa: CASSFTGGSDTEAFF
j_gene: TRBJ1-1; v_gene: TRBV29-1; abundance: .; d_gene: TRBD1; CDR3nt: TGCAGCGTTGAAGGGGACAGGGGGCATACTGAAGCTTTCTTT; CDR3aa: CSVEGDRGHTEAFF
j_gene: TRBJ2-1; v_gene: TRBV3-1/TRBV3-2; abundance: .; d_gene: TRBD2; CDR3nt: TGTGCCAGCAGCCTTACTAGCGGGGGGGCCGGTGATGAGCAGTTCTTC; CDR3aa: CASSLTSGGAGDEQFF
j_gene: TRBJ2-7; v_gene: TRBV7-2; abundance: .; d_gene: TRBD1; CDR3nt: TGTGCCAGCAGCTCGGGACAGGGGATCTACGAGCAGTACTTC; CDR3aa: CASSSGQGIYEQYF
j_gene: TRBJ2-5; v_gene: TRBV2; abundance: .; d_gene: TRBD2; CDR3nt: TGTGCCAGCAGTGAACAGGGGACTAGCGGTAGTCAAGAGACCCAGTACTTC; CDR3aa: CASSEQGTSGSQETQYF
j_gene: TRBJ2-3; v_gene: TRBV6-6; abundance: .; d_gene: .; CDR3nt: TGTGCCAGCAGTTACATCGTACAAGGGGCAGATACGCAGTATTTT; CDR3aa: CASSYIVQGADTQYF
j_gene: TRBJ1-6; v_gene: TRBV7-3; abundance: .; d_gene: TRBD1; CDR3nt: TGTGCCAGCAGCACAGGGGTGGGTCCCCTCCACTTT; CDR3aa: CASSTGVGPLHF
j_gene: TRBJ2-7; v_gene: TRBV11-2; abundance: .; d_gene: .; CDR3nt: TGTGCCAGCAAAACAGGGTGGCAAACCTACGAGCAGTACTTC; CDR3aa: CASKTGWQTYEQYF
j_gene: TRBJ2-2; v_gene: TRBV7-2; abundance: .; d_gene: TRBD2; CDR3nt: TGTGCCAGCAGCTTAGAGGCGGGGAGGGTGTTTTTT; CDR3aa: CASSLEAGRVFF
j_gene: TRBJ2-5; v_gene: TRBV11-2; abundance: once; d_gene: TRBD2; CDR3nt: TGTGCCAGCAGCCCCTCTTCGGGAGGCGAGACCCAGTACTTC; CDR3aa: CASSPSSGGETQYF
j_gene: TRBJ1-5; v_gene: TRBV27; abundance: .; d_gene: .; CDR3nt: TGTGCCAGCAGTACACTCCTGGGGCAGGGGATCAATCAGCCCCAGCATTTT; CDR3aa: CASSTLLGQGINQPQHF
j_gene: TRBJ1-6; v_gene: TRBV4-3; abundance: .; d_gene: .; CDR3nt: TGCGCCAGCAGCCAAGGACAAGGAAATTCACCCCTCCACTTT; CDR3aa: CASSQGQGNSPLHF
j_gene: TRBJ2-5; v_gene: TRBV9; abundance: .; d_gene: .; CDR3nt: TGTGCCAGCAGCTCCCGGGACACCAACCAAGAGACCCAGTACTTC; CDR3aa: CASSSRDTNQETQYF
j_gene: TRBJ1-1; v_gene: TRBV5-4; abundance: .; d_gene: TRBD1; CDR3nt: TGTGCCAGCAGCTTGGACAGGGGCACGAACACTGAAGCTTTCTTT; CDR3aa: CASSLDRGTNTEAFF
j_gene: TRBJ1-1; v_gene: TRBV11-1; abundance: few; d_gene: .; CDR3nt: TGTGCCAGCAGCTTTTTGAGAGGGCTTGAAGCTTTCTTT; CDR3aa: CASSFLRGLEAFF